These 3 T cell receptor beta chains were sequenced from one sample in a study of cytomegalovirus exposure and HLA in healthy donors. The PCR ran on 60 Vbeta and 13 Jbeta primers. Clones were read by immunoSEQ multiplex PCR, and TCRdb kept only the in-frame ones, dropping some. This table has more than 140,000 clones, around 80% appearing once. The sequencing sample was made of PBMCs. These receptors all come from a man aged 30 to 45 in good health and CMV-seropositive.

V and J are TRBV13 and TRBJ1-6; D uncertain. The CDR3 has 13 residues. The germline V gene has CDR1 PRHDT and CDR2 FYEKMQ (reference sequence). Trimming took 4 bases from V and 11 from J, leaving 12 bases between them. The DNA for the CDR3 is TGTGCCAGCAGCTCCTTGCCCGGAGCACCCCTCCACTTT. This codes for CASSSLPGAPLHF.

Here the CDR3 DNA reads TGTGCCAGCAGAGCCGGACAGACGAACACTGAAGCTTTCTTT. This sequence encodes CASRAGQTNTEAFF. This sequence joins TRBV6-5 and TRBJ1-1; maybe TRBD1 (6 bases). The V and J ends lost 6 bases and 1 base respectively, with 12 bases between them. The CDR3 covers 14 residues. The germline gives CDR1 MNHEY, CDR2 SVGAGI.

The chain employs TRBV30 and TRBJ2-4; 7 bases match TRBD1. CDR3 length: 15 amino acids. V trimming: 2 bases; J trimming: 2 bases; junction bases outside the gene matches: 6. Germline V gene data show CDR1 as GTSNPN and CDR2 as SVGIG (reference sequence). The CDR3, as DNA: TGTGCCTGGAGTTCCGTGACAGGGACCAAAAACATTCAGTACTTC. Protein sequence: CAWSSVTGTKNIQYF.